A selection of T cell receptor beta chains follows, all from one sample in a study of T cell changes during pregnancy in multiple sclerosis. Sequencing used immunoSEQ multiplex PCR; TCRdb keeps in-frame clones, though not all of them. The sample has tens of thousands of clones; 85% to 95% are singletons. The specimen was CD4+ T cells from peripheral blood mononuclear cells, collected in the third trimester of pregnancy. The source is a female donor with multiple sclerosis, enrolled in a pregnancy study. Each CDR3 is given with its conserved first and last residue.

J gene: TRBJ2-1
V gene: TRBV5-4
CDR3 protein: CASSLTSGRHNEQFF

J gene: TRBJ2-4
V gene: TRBV7-9
CDR3 protein: CASSPQRESKNIQYF

J gene: TRBJ1-1
V gene: TRBV5-6
CDR3 protein: CASSLLRGGRDTEAFF

J gene: TRBJ1-5
V gene: TRBV29-1
CDR3 protein: CSVRAGNQEPQHF

J gene: TRBJ2-1
V gene: TRBV28
CDR3 protein: CASSLLAGGPSEQFF

J gene: TRBJ2-4
V gene: TRBV21-1
CDR3 protein: CASSKDGSLINIQYF

J gene: TRBJ2-7
V gene: TRBV15
CDR3 protein: CATSRVGRGGGSRYEQYF

J gene: TRBJ1-2
V gene: TRBV2
CDR3 protein: CASRVDKANYGYTF

J gene: TRBJ2-1
V gene: TRBV15
CDR3 protein: CATSRDLGNEQFF

J gene: TRBJ1-2
V gene: TRBV15
CDR3 protein: CATSRDRVYGYTF

J gene: TRBJ2-7
V gene: TRBV7-2
CDR3 protein: CASRGQGSYEQYF

J gene: TRBJ2-7
V gene: TRBV28
CDR3 protein: CATRSGFLGEQYF

J gene: TRBJ2-3
V gene: TRBV7-8
CDR3 protein: CASSLAFRGAADTQYF

J gene: TRBJ2-6
V gene: TRBV5-1
CDR3 protein: CASSYGQGSSSGANVLTF

J gene: TRBJ1-3
V gene: TRBV30
CDR3 protein: CAWSLGNTIYF

J gene: TRBJ2-3
V gene: TRBV7-2
CDR3 protein: CASSIQGAGTQYF

J gene: TRBJ2-7
V gene: TRBV5-6
CDR3 protein: CASSWKVAGGNEQYF

J gene: TRBJ2-1
V gene: TRBV13
CDR3 protein: CASSSAEASYNEQFF

J gene: TRBJ2-7
V gene: TRBV28
CDR3 protein: CASSHSGLPFGEQYF

J gene: TRBJ2-7
V gene: TRBV6-6
CDR3 protein: CASSYGTATYEQYF

J gene: TRBJ2-4
V gene: TRBV7-2
CDR3 protein: CASSLRSLGQGFAKNIQYF

J gene: TRBJ1-2
V gene: TRBV5-6
CDR3 protein: CASSRDSLNYGYTF

J gene: TRBJ2-1
V gene: TRBV27
CDR3 protein: CASSKLAGRDEQFF

J gene: TRBJ1-1
V gene: TRBV19
CDR3 protein: CASSIQNTEAFF

J gene: TRBJ1-2
V gene: TRBV5-1
CDR3 protein: CASSLDSANYGYTF

J gene: TRBJ2-1
V gene: TRBV5-1
CDR3 protein: CASSSADLVEIYNEQFF

J gene: TRBJ2-7
V gene: TRBV5-1
CDR3 protein: CASSRDISSYEQYF

J gene: TRBJ2-7
V gene: TRBV27
CDR3 protein: CASKPAGYPYEQYF

J gene: TRBJ2-5
V gene: TRBV5-4
CDR3 protein: CASSSGDTNGLAETQYF

J gene: TRBJ1-5
V gene: TRBV5-1
CDR3 protein: CASSLGDSSNQPQHF

J gene: TRBJ1-1
V gene: TRBV14
CDR3 protein: CASSQVGRAEAFF

J gene: TRBJ2-1
V gene: TRBV2
CDR3 protein: CASSEQDRDSFGGNEQFF

J gene: TRBJ2-3
V gene: TRBV10-3
CDR3 protein: CAISFLAAGLAGGGTDTQYF

J gene: TRBJ1-5
V gene: TRBV6-6
CDR3 protein: CASRPGDQPQHF

J gene: TRBJ2-3
V gene: TRBV9
CDR3 protein: CASSVAPSGRGTDTQYF

J gene: TRBJ1-2
V gene: TRBV9
CDR3 protein: CASSERPADGYTF

J gene: TRBJ2-3
V gene: TRBV5-4
CDR3 protein: CASSPLAKSTDTQYF

J gene: TRBJ2-2
V gene: TRBV9
CDR3 protein: CASSVFTSGSPGELFF

J gene: TRBJ1-5
V gene: TRBV5-6
CDR3 protein: CASSLGRDRYQPQHF

J gene: TRBJ1-4
V gene: TRBV6-5
CDR3 protein: CASSSGQGVNEKLFF

J gene: TRBJ2-4
V gene: TRBV28
CDR3 protein: CASSQTEGQWKGNIQYF

J gene: TRBJ2-5
V gene: TRBV5-1
CDR3 protein: CASSFDSRSASIKETQYF

J gene: TRBJ1-4
V gene: TRBV15
CDR3 protein: CATSRDLVTAELFF

J gene: TRBJ1-2
V gene: TRBV15
CDR3 protein: CATSTRVGGDGYTF

J gene: TRBJ2-5
V gene: TRBV9
CDR3 protein: CASSVGLAGGETQYF

J gene: TRBJ2-2
V gene: TRBV28
CDR3 protein: CATRLEVNTGELFF

J gene: TRBJ2-2
V gene: TRBV7-6
CDR3 protein: CASSLGTGGFGGTGELFF

J gene: TRBJ2-1
V gene: TRBV29-1
CDR3 protein: CSVGADRLETREQFF

J gene: TRBJ2-1
V gene: TRBV15
CDR3 protein: CATMRDGSGRARYNEQFF

J gene: TRBJ2-7
V gene: TRBV19
CDR3 protein: CASSKGGGLEQYF

J gene: TRBJ1-3
V gene: TRBV6-5
CDR3 protein: CASSLTGVSGNTIYF

J gene: TRBJ2-1
V gene: TRBV4-2
CDR3 protein: CASSQRVTGTHYNEQFF

J gene: TRBJ1-4
V gene: TRBV19
CDR3 protein: CAVGRGTNEKLFF

J gene: TRBJ2-7
V gene: TRBV2
CDR3 protein: CASKGTGSSYEQYF